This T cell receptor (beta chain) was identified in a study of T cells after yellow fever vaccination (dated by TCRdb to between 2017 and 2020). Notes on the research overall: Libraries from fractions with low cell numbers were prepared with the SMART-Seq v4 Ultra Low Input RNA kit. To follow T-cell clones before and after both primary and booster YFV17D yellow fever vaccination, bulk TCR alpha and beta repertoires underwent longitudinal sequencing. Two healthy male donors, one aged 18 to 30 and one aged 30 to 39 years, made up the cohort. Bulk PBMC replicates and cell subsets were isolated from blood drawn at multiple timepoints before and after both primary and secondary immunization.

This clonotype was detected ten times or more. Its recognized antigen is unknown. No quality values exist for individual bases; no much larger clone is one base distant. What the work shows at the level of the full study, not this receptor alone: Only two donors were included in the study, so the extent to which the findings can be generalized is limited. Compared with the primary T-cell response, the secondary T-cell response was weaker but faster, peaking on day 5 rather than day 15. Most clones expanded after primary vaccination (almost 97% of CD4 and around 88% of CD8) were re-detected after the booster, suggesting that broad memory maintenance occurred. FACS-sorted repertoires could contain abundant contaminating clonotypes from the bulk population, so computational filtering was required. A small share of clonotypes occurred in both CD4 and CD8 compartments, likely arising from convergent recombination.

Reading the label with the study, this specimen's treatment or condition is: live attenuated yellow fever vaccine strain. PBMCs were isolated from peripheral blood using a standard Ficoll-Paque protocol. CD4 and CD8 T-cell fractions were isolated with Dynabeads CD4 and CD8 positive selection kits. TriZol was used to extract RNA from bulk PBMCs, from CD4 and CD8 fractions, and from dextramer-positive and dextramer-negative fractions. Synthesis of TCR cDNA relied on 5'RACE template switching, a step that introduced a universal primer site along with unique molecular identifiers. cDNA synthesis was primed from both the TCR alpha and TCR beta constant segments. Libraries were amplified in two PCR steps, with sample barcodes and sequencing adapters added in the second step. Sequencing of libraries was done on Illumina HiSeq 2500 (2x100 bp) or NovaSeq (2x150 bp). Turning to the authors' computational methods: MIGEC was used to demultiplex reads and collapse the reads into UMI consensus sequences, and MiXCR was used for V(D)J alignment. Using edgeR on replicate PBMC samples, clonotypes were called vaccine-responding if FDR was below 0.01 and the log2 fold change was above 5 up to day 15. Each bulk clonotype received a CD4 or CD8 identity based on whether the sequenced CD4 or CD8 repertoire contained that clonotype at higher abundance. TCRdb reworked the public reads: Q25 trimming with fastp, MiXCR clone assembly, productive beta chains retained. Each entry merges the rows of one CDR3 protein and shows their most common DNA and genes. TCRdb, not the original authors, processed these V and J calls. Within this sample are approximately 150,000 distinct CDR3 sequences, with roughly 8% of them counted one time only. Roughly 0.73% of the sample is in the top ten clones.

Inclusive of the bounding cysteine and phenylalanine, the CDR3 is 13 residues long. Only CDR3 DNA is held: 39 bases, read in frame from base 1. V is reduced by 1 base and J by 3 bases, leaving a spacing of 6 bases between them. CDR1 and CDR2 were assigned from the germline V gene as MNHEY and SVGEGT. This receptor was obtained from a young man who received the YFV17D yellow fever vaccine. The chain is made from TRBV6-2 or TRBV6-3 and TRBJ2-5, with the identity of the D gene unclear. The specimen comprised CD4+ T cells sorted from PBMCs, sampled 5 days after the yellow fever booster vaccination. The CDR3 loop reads CASSYFYEETQYF. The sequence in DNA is TGTGCCAGCAGTTACTTCTACGAAGAGACCCAGTACTTC.